This T cell receptor beta chain was captured by sequencing in a study of T-cell reconstitution after alpha-beta-depleted transplantation in children. The TCRbeta library incorporated unique molecular identifiers. TCRdb re-called the PCR reads with MiXCR, one entry per CDR3 protein. The sample lists over 200,000 distinct CDR3 sequences; approximately 15% were seen once. Study-wide points: T cells produced anew were the main source of T-cell counts and diversity one year after transplant. For some patients, TCRbeta diversity was high at day 60 because of recipient T cells and thymic progenitors that survived. Several hundred graft clones that had expanded were reportedly the source of alpha-beta T cells about two months after transplant.

This clonotype was seen only a few times. Its antigen is undetermined. One end of the junction fails to match germline, which may point to a read error. The V gene's germline CDR1 is SGHAT and CDR2 FQNNGV. The CDR3 is made up of 15 amino acids. The input for sequencing was PBMCs, mostly from graft donor cells, taken 360 days after TCRalphabeta/CD19-depleted stem cell transplant. The TCR originated in a male patient aged 2-15 years who had a stem cell transplant for acute lymphoblastic leukemia, so the T cells may come from the graft donor. The V gene is TRBV11-2, the J gene TRBJ2-2; weak D call: TRBD2 (6 bases). CDR3 residues: CASRPIAANTGQLFF. CDR3 DNA: TGTGCCAGCAGACCCATAGCGGCGAACACCGGGCAGCTGTTTTTT.